This T cell receptor beta chain originates from a study of shared clonotypes between healthy human individuals. Overall study context: Donors consisted of two women and a few men between 18 and 49. CD4 naive and memory got three plates each, CD8 naive two, CD8 memory one.

As for this clone: Its antigen is not known.

Libraries were prepared by immunoSEQ multiplex PCR; TCRdb keeps only in-frame clonotypes and omits some of them. This sample carries 2.5 million or so clones, roughly 92% of them seen once, and the ten largest clones take 0.13% to 0.15%. Whole-study results and caveats: Genetic and exposure-history diversity was limited by the small donor number.

CD4+ cells were split into CD45RA+ naive and CD45RA-negative memory subsets. Sample: naive CD4+ T cells sorted from blood. Subset denoted: CD45RA+ positively selected. The source is a man aged 18 to 35 in good health.

CDR3 sequence: CASRNSGGNQPQHF. The DNA of the CDR3 is TGTGCCAGCAGGAATAGCGGGGGTAATCAGCCCCAGCATTTT. This chain links TRBV27 with TRBJ1-5; TRBD1 is a possible D gene (5 bases). V lost 6 bases to trimming and J lost 4 bases, with 13 bases between them. The CDR3 loop spans 14 amino acids. Per germline, CDR1 MNHEY and CDR2 SMNVEV (reference sequence).